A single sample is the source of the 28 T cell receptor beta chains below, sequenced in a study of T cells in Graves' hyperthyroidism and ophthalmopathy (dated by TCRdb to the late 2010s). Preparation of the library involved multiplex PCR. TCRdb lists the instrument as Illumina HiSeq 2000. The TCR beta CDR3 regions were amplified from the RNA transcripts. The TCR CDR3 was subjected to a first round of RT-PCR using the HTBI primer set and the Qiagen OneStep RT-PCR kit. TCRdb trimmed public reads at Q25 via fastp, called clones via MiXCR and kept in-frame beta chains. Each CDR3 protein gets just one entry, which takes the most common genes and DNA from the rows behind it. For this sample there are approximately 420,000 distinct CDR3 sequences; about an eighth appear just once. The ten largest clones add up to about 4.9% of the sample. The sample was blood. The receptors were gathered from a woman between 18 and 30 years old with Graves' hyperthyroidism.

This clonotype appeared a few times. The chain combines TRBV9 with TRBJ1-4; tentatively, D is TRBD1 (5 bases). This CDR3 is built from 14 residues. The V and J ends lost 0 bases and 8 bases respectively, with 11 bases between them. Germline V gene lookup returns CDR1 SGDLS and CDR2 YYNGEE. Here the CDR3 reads CASSVGSGAEKLFF. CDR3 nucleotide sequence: TGTGCCAGCAGCGTAGGGTCTGGGGCGGAAAAACTGTTTTTT.

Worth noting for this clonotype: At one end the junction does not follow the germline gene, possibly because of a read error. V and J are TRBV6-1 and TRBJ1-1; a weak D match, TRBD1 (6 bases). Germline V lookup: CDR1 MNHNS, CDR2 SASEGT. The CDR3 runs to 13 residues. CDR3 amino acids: CASRRTANTEALF. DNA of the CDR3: TGTGCCAGCAGGAGGACAGCGAACACTGAAGCTCTCTTT.

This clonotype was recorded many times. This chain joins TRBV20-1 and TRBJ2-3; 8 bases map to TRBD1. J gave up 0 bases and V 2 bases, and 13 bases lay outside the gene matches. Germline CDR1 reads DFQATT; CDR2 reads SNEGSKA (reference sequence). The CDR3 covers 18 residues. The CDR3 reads CSARPYQVGTGSTDTQYF. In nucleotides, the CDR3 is TGCAGTGCTAGACCGTACCAAGTAGGGACAGGAAGCACAGATACGCAGTATTTT.

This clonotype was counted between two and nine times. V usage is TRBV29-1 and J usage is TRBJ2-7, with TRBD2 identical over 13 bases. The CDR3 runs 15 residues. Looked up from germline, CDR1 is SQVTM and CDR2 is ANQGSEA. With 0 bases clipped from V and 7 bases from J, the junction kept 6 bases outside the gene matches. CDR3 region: CSVEEGTSGNGEQYF. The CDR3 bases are TGCAGCGTTGAAGAAGGGACTAGCGGGAACGGAGAGCAGTACTTC.

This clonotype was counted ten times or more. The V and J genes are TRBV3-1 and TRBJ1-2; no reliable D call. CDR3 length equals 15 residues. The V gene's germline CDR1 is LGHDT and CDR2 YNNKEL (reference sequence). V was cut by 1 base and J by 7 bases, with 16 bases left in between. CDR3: CASSQVGITPRGYTF. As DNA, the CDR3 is TGTGCCAGCAGCCAAGTCGGGATCACGCCCCGTGGCTACACCTTC.

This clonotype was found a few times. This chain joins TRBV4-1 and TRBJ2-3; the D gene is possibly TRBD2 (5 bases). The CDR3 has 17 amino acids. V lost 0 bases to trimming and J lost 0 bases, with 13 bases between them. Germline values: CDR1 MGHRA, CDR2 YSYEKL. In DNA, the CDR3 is TGCGCCAGCAGCCAAGAAGGGAGCGTACCTAGCACAGATACGCAGTATTTT. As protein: CASSQEGSVPSTDTQYF.

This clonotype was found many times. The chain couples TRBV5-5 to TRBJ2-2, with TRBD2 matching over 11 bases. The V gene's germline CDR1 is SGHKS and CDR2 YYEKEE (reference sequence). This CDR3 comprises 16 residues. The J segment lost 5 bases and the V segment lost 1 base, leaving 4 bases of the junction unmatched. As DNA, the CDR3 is TGTGCCAGCAGCTTGACTAGCGGGAGATCGACCGGGGAGCTGTTTTTT. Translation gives CASSLTSGRSTGELFF.

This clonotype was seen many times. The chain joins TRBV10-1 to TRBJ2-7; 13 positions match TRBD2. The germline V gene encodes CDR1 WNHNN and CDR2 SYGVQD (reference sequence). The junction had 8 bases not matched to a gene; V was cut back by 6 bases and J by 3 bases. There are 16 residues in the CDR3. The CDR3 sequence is CASRGTSGITIYEQYF. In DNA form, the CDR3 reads TGCGCCAGCAGAGGGACTAGCGGGATTACGATCTACGAGCAGTACTTC.

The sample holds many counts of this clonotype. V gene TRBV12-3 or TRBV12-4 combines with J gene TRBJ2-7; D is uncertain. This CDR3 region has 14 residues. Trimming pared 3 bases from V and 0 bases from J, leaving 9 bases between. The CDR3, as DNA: TGTGCCAGCAGTTTGGATAGTAGCTCCTACGAGCAGTACTTC. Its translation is CASSLDSSSYEQYF.

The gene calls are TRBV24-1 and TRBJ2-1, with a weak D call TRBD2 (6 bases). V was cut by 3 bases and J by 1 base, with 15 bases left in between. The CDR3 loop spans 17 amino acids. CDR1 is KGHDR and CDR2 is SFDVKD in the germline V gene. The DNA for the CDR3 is TGTGCCACCAGTGATCGGAAAGGACTATCTTCCTACAATGAGCAGTTCTTC. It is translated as CATSDRKGLSSYNEQFF.

The CDR3 is CASSARLAGASKNIQYF. In DNA form, the CDR3 reads TGTGCCAGCAGCGCGCGACTAGCGGGAGCCTCCAAAAACATTCAGTACTTC. The V gene is TRBV5-4, the J gene TRBJ2-4, with 12 bases aligning to TRBD2. V was clipped by 4 bases and J by 2 bases; unmatched bases: 7. CDR1 is SGHNT, CDR2 YYREEE, per germline (reference sequence). This CDR3 is built from 17 residues.

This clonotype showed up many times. CDR3 bases: TGCAGTGCTAGTTGGGATGGCTACACCTTC. Translation gives CSASWDGYTF. The rearrangement joins TRBV20-1 to TRBJ1-2; D is ambiguous. This CDR3 has 10 residues. V dropped 3 bases and J dropped 6 bases, with 5 bases sitting between them. The germline gives CDR1 DFQATT, CDR2 SNEGSKA (reference sequence).

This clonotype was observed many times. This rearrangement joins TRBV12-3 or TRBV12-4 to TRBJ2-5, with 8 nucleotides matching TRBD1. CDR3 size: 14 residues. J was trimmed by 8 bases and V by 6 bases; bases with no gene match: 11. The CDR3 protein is CASSSQFPGGTQYF. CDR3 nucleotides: TGTGCCAGCAGCTCGCAATTTCCAGGGGGCACCCAGTACTTC.

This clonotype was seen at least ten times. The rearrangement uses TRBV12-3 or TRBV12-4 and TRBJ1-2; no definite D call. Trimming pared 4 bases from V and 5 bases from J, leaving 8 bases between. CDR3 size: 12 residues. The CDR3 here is CASSWEEYGYTF. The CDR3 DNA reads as TGTGCCAGCAGTTGGGAGGAATATGGCTACACCTTC.

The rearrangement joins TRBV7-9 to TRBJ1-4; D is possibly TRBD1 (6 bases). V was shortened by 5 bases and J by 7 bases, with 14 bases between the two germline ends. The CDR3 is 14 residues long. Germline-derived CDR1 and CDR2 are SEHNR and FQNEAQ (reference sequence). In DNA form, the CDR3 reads TGTGCCAGCAGCCCCTCAGGGGAGGGTGAAAAACTGTTTTTT. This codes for CASSPSGEGEKLFF.

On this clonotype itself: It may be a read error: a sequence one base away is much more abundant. DNA for the CDR3: TGTGCTAGTGGTTTGAGTATGAACACTGAAGCTGTCTTT. Encoded protein: CASGLSMNTEAVF. J is TRBJ1-1 and V is TRBV12-5; D gene uncertain. Germline-derived CDR1 and CDR2 are LGHNT and FRNRAP. CDR3 size: 13 residues.

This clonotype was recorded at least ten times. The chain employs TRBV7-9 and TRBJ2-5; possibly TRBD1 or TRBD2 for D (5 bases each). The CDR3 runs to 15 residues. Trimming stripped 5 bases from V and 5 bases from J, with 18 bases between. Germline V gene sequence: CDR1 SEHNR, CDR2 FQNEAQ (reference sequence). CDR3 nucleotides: TGTGCCAGCAGCCCCCTTGCTCTGGGGGTGGAGACCCAGTACTTC. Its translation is CASSPLALGVETQYF.

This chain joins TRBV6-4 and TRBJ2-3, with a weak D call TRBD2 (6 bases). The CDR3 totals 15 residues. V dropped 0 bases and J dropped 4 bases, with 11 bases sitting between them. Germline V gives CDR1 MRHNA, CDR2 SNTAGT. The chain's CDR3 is CASSDSEGGADTQYF. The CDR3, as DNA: TGTGCCAGCAGTGACTCTGAGGGCGGGGCAGATACGCAGTATTTT.

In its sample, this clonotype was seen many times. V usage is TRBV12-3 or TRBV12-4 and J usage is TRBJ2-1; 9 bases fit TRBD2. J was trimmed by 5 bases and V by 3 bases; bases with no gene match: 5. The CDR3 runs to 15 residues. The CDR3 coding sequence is TGTGCCAGCAGTTTCGCTAGCGGGGACGACAATGAGCAGTTCTTC. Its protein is CASSFASGDDNEQFF.

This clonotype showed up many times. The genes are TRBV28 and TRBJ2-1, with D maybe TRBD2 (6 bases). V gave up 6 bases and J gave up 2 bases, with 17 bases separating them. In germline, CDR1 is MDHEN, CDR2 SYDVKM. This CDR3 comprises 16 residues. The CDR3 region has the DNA TGTGCCAGCAGCCGAACCGGGGGAGGAGCCTACAATGAGCAGTTCTTC. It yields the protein CASSRTGGGAYNEQFF.

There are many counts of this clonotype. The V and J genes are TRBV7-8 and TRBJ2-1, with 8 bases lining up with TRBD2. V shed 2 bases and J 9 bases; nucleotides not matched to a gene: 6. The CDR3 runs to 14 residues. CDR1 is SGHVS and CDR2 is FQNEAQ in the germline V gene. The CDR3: CASSLRGGMTEQFF. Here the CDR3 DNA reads TGTGCCAGCAGCTTACGGGGGGGCATGACTGAGCAGTTCTTC.

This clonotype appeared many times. The DNA for the CDR3 is TGCGCCAGCAGCTTGGAAAACGGGAGAATGTATACGCAGTATTTT. It codes for CASSLENGRMYTQYF. The genes are TRBV5-1 and TRBJ2-3; perhaps TRBD2 as D (6 bases). CDR3 length: 15 residues. The germline gives CDR1 SGHRS, CDR2 YFSETQ. V lost 0 bases and J lost 7, with 15 bases in between.

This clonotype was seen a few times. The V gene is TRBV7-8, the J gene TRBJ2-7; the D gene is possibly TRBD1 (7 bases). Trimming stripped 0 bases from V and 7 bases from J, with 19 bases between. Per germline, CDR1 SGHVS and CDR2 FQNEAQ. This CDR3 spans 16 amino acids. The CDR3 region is CASSLATAGGMSEQYF. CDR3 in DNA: TGTGCCAGCAGCTTAGCTACGGCAGGGGGGATGAGTGAGCAGTACTTC.

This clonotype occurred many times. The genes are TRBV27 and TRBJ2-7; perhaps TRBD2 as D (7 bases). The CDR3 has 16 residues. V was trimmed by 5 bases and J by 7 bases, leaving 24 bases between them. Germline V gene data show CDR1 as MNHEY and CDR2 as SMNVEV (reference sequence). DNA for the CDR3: TGTGCCAGCAGTCTCGCTTTTGGGGGGGGCGCGTATGAGCAGTACTTC. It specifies CASSLAFGGGAYEQYF.

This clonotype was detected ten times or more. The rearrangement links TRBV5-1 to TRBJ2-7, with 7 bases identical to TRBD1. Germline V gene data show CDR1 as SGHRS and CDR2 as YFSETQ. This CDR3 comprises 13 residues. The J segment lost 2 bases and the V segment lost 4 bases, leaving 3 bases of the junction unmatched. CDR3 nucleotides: TGCGCCAGCAGCGTGGGACAGACCTACGAGCAGTACTTC. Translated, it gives CASSVGQTYEQYF.

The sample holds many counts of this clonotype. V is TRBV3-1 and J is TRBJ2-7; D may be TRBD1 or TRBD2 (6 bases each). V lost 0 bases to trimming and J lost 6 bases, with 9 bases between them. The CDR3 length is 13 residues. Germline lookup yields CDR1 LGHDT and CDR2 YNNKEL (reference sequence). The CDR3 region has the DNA TGTGCCAGCAGCCAAGATAGGGGGGCCGAGCAGTACTTC. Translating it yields CASSQDRGAEQYF.

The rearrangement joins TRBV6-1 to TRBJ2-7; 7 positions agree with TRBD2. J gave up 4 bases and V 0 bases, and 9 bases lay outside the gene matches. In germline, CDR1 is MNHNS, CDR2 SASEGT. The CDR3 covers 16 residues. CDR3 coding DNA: TGTGCCAGCAGTGAAGCGACTAGCCTCAAGGGTTACGAGCAGTACTTC. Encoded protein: CASSEATSLKGYEQYF.

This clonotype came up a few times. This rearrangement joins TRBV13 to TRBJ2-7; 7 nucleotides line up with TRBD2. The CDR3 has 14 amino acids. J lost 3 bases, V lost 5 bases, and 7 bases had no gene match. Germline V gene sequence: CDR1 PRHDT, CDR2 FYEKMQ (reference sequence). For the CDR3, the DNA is TGTGCCAGCAGCCCTAGGACTAGTTTCTACGAGCAGTACTTC. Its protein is CASSPRTSFYEQYF.